The text below deals with one TCR beta chain. Sorting of unstimulated PBMCs yielded separate CD3+CD4+ and CD3+CD8+ fractions. The source of the sample is a study of T cell clones after liver transplantation. The overall study: Post-transplant blood was tracked for graft-donor-reactive T cell clones identified in a pre-transplant mixed lymphocyte reaction. Pre-transplant mixed lymphocyte reactions yielded third-party-reactive TCRbeta sequences as comparators for graft-donor-reactive sequences. Tolerant meant at least one year fully off immunosuppression without liver enzymes above twice normal.

The V gene end was trimmed by 0 bases and the J gene end by 5 bases; junction bases not matched to a gene: 4. This CDR3 region has 16 residues. Germline V CDR1 and CDR2: SGHNT, YYREEE (reference sequence). Sequencing was performed with immunoSEQ multiplex PCR; in TCRdb, only in-frame clones are kept and a portion is missing. The sample consists of over 15,000 clones, 80% to 90% of them appearing once. The source material was CD8+ T cells from blood, sampled 45 to 47 months after liver transplant. J is TRBJ2-1 and V is TRBV5-4; TRBD2 aligns across 11 bases. The clonotype was recovered from a human patient who received a liver transplant. Some T cells may trace back to the graft donor. The CDR3 protein is CASSLVPGLADNEQFF. The DNA for the CDR3 is TGTGCCAGCAGCTTGGTTCCGGGACTAGCGGACAATGAGCAGTTCTTC.